The 32 T cell receptor beta chains below all came from one sample that was sequenced in a study of T-cell memory formation after mild COVID-19. From the 5' RACE reads, TCRdb called clonotypes with MiXCR, one entry per CDR3 protein. Of around 250,000 distinct CDR3 sequences listed, 15% to 20% are singletons. Material: PBMCs or a T cell subset sorted from them (not recorded which). The receptor set was obtained from a man between 18 and 29 years old who had mild COVID-19 (a few samples of this study predate the infection). Cell type and time point are not known.

The J gene is TRBJ2-7, the V gene TRBV7-2; D not certain. V lost 9 bases, J lost 0 bases, and 12 bases lay in between. The CDR3 spans 13 residues. Per the germline V gene, CDR1 is SGHTA and CDR2 is FQGNSA. CDR3 region: CASTTTSSYEQYF. DNA for the CDR3: TGTGCCAGTACAACTACGAGCTCCTACGAGCAGTACTTC.

This clonotype was seen ten or more times. The chain carries TRBV6-9 and TRBJ2-5; no clear D. V was clipped by 10 bases and J by 2 bases, with 14 bases between them. CDR3 length: 13 residues. Germline CDR1 is MNHGY and CDR2 is SVAAGI. CDR3 loop: CATRTNAQETQYF. In DNA, the CDR3 is TGTGCCACCCGGACCAACGCTCAAGAGACCCAGTACTTC.

This chain links TRBV27 with TRBJ2-3, with D possibly TRBD2 on 5 matching bases. Trimming stripped 8 bases from V and 5 bases from J, with 17 bases between. Germline V gives CDR1 MNHEY, CDR2 SMNVEV (reference sequence). This CDR3 is 14 amino acids long. The CDR3 protein is CASAGGKVEDTQYF. The CDR3 nucleotides read TGTGCCAGCGCGGGTGGGAAGGTTGAAGATACGCAGTATTTT.

This clonotype was observed a handful of times. The V and J genes are TRBV4-1 and TRBJ1-2; TRBD1 aligns across 7 bases. Trimming took 3 bases from V and 5 from J; bases not matched to a gene: 3. The length of the CDR3 is 13 residues. Germline-derived CDR1 and CDR2 are MGHRA and YSYEKL. DNA for the CDR3: TGCGCCAGCAGCCAGGGACAGCAATATGGCTACACCTTC. The encoded protein is CASSQGQQYGYTF.

V and J are TRBV29-1 and TRBJ1-1; D not resolved. With 3 bases removed from V and 12 bases from J, the gap between germline ends came to 14 bases. From germline, CDR1 is SQVTM and CDR2 ANQGSEA. This CDR3 has 11 residues. The CDR3: CSVERTARTFF. DNA of the CDR3: TGCAGCGTTGAGCGCACGGCGAGGACTTTCTTT.

V is TRBV9 and J is TRBJ1-3, with D unclear. The germline V and J ends were trimmed by 3 bases and 4 bases, with 14 bases remaining between them. The CDR3 runs to 15 residues. Germline V gene lookup returns CDR1 SGDLS and CDR2 YYNGEE. The CDR3 loop reads CASSGSKGVGNTIYF. The CDR3 DNA follows: TGTGCCAGCAGCGGAAGTAAGGGAGTGGGAAACACCATATATTTT.

The chain employs TRBV7-9 and TRBJ1-4; D is undetermined. The CDR3 is made up of 14 amino acids. Trimming took 1 base from V and 10 from J, leaving 13 bases between them. Germline loops: CDR1 SEHNR, CDR2 FQNEAQ (reference sequence). The CDR3 sequence is CASSLDPRAIKLFF. CDR3 DNA sequence: TGTGCCAGCAGCTTAGATCCAAGGGCCATAAAACTGTTTTTT.

This clonotype turned up a few times. The V call is TRBV6-2 or TRBV6-3, the J call TRBJ2-6; D remains ambiguous. The CDR3 runs to 15 residues. Trimming took 11 bases from V and 0 from J, leaving 14 bases between them. CDR1 and CDR2 (germline): MNHEY, SVGEGT. As DNA, the CDR3 is TGTGCCGTACAGCCTGGCTTCTCTGGGGCCAACGTCCTGACTTTC. Residues: CAVQPGFSGANVLTF.

The rearrangement links TRBV4-1 to TRBJ2-1, with 8 bases that match TRBD2. The CDR3 totals 16 residues. V was clipped by 0 bases and J by 8 bases; unmatched bases: 9. CDR1 and CDR2 (germline): MGHRA, YSYEKL. The CDR3 coding sequence is TGCGCCAGCAGCCAAGATCCAAGCGGGGGAGGGTATGAGCAGTTCTTC. This encodes CASSQDPSGGGYEQFF.

This clonotype has a handful of counts. V gene TRBV7-2 combines with J gene TRBJ1-1; the D gene is possibly TRBD1 (5 bases). Germline lookup yields CDR1 SGHTA and CDR2 FQGNSA. V was shortened by 1 base and J by 1 base, with 10 bases between the two germline ends. CDR3 size: 15 residues. The CDR3 protein is CASSLEGTQNTEAFF. In DNA, the CDR3 is TGTGCCAGCAGCTTAGAGGGGACTCAGAACACTGAAGCTTTCTTT.

This clonotype showed up just a few times. V gene TRBV15 combines with J gene TRBJ2-5; possible D gene TRBD2, 5 bases. Trimming shortened V by 1 base and J by 5 bases, and 17 bases separated the two germline ends. The CDR3 consists of 16 residues. Per the germline V gene, CDR1 is LNHNV and CDR2 is YYDKDF (reference sequence). CDR3 residues: CATSRGSGDPRETQYF. The CDR3 region has the DNA TGTGCCACCAGCAGAGGGTCCGGGGATCCTAGGGAGACCCAGTACTTC.

The gene calls are TRBV4-1 and TRBJ2-7; 7 bases agree with TRBD2. The V gene end was trimmed by 0 bases and the J gene end by 5 bases; junction bases not matched to a gene: 4. This CDR3 has 14 amino acids. Germline lookup yields CDR1 MGHRA and CDR2 YSYEKL. CDR3 loop: CASSQEGGINEQYF. CDR3 DNA sequence: TGCGCCAGCAGCCAAGAGGGGGGGATAAACGAGCAGTACTTC.

The chain recombines TRBV7-2 with TRBJ2-7; D may be TRBD1 or TRBD2 (5 bases each). V was trimmed by 5 bases and J by 0 bases, leaving 17 bases between them. Per germline, CDR1 SGHTA and CDR2 FQGNSA. The CDR3 totals 16 residues. The DNA of the CDR3 is TGTGCCAGCAGCCCTCCTCGGGACCGGAGCTCCTACGAGCAGTACTTC. It yields the protein CASSPPRDRSSYEQYF. The variable domain in full, with the rest retrieved from reference TRBV7-2 and TRBJ2-7, is GAGVSQSPSNKVTEKGKDVELRCDPISGHTALYWYRQSLGQGLEFLIYFQGNSAPDKSGLPSDRFSAERTGGSVSTLTIQRTQQEDSAVYLCASSPPRDRSSYEQYFGPGTRLTVT.

This chain uses TRBV4-1 with TRBJ2-3, with 11 bases aligning to TRBD1. Germline V gene lookup returns CDR1 MGHRA and CDR2 YSYEKL. There are 16 residues in the CDR3. V shed 3 bases, J shed 4 bases, and the junction held 6 bases outside the gene matches. CDR3 bases: TGCGCCAGCAGCCAGATGGACAGGGGGCGCTCAGATACGCAGTATTTT. This sequence encodes CASSQMDRGRSDTQYF.

V is TRBV29-1 and J is TRBJ2-7, with D perhaps being TRBD1 or TRBD2 (5 bases each). Deletions cut 6 bases from V and 5 bases from J, with 8 bases between. CDR1 is SQVTM, CDR2 ANQGSEA, per germline. This CDR3 is built from 10 residues. The CDR3 here is CSVGTDEQYF. The CDR3 DNA sequence: TGCAGCGTGGGGACGGACGAGCAGTACTTC.

This clonotype was seen a few times. The chain uses TRBV7-2 and TRBJ2-5, with 7 bases identical to TRBD2. From germline, CDR1 is SGHTA and CDR2 FQGNSA. The length of the CDR3 is 15 residues. V trimming: 4 bases; J trimming: 4 bases; junction bases outside the gene matches: 9. This CDR3 is CASSSRAGLGETQYF. Written as DNA, the CDR3 is TGTGCCAGCAGCTCTAGAGCGGGGCTTGGAGAGACCCAGTACTTC.

In this sample, this clonotype turned up a few times. This chain links TRBV29-1 with TRBJ2-7, with D tentatively TRBD1 (7 bases). The CDR3 runs to 13 residues. Looked up from germline, CDR1 is SQVTM and CDR2 is ANQGSEA. V shed 4 bases and J shed 7 bases, with 17 bases lying between them. The CDR3 sequence: CSVGIGGAGEQYF. In DNA, the CDR3 is TGCAGCGTTGGTATAGGGGGCGCGGGGGAGCAGTACTTC.

The table lists this clonotype with a few counts. V and J are TRBV6-2 or TRBV6-3 and TRBJ1-5; D may be TRBD1 (6 bases). This CDR3 region has 15 residues. Germline CDR1 reads MNHEY; CDR2 reads SVGEGT. The V gene lost 4 bases and the J gene lost 5 bases, with 15 bases spanning the gap. Here the CDR3 reads CASSWGANHYQPQHF. The CDR3 coding sequence is TGTGCCAGCAGTTGGGGGGCAAACCATTATCAGCCCCAGCATTTT.

The J gene is TRBJ1-2, the V gene TRBV28; tentatively, D is TRBD1 (6 bases). V shed 6 bases and J shed 4 bases, with 12 bases lying between them. Germline-derived CDR1 and CDR2 are MDHEN and SYDVKM. The CDR3 spans 13 residues. The CDR3 region has the DNA TGTGCCAGCAGGACAGGTCCCTCCTATGGCTACACCTTC. The encoded protein is CASRTGPSYGYTF.

This clonotype has a handful of counts. V and J are TRBV20-1 and TRBJ1-1; tentatively, D is TRBD1 (5 bases). This CDR3 has 14 residues. Germline CDR1 is DFQATT and CDR2 is SNEGSKA (reference sequence). The V gene lost 2 bases and the J gene lost 3 bases, with 13 bases spanning the gap. In DNA, the CDR3 is TGCAGTGCTAGAAGCTCAGGGACCGACACTGAAGCTTTCTTT. Translated, it gives CSARSSGTDTEAFF.

There are a few counts of this clonotype. The chain carries TRBV6-2 or TRBV6-3 and TRBJ1-5; no firm D call. The length of the CDR3 is 13 residues. The V end lost 5 bases, the J end lost 5 bases, and 10 bases lay between the germline ends. Germline-derived CDR1 and CDR2 are MNHEY and SVGEGT. CDR3 DNA: TGTGCCAGCAGTCCCTCCACCTATCAGCCCCAGCATTTT. Translated, it gives CASSPSTYQPQHF.

The chain has TRBV7-2 and TRBJ2-1, with TRBD1 as a possible D gene (5 bases). The V and J ends lost 3 bases and 5 bases respectively, with 8 bases between them. This CDR3 has 13 amino acids. From germline, CDR1 is SGHTA and CDR2 FQGNSA. CDR3 nucleotide sequence: TGTGCCAGCAGCTTCAACAGGAACAATGAGCAGTTCTTC. As protein: CASSFNRNNEQFF. The entire variable domain, with the rest obtained from reference TRBV7-2 and TRBJ2-1, is as follows: GAGVSQSPSNKVTEKGKDVELRCDPISGHTALYWYRQSLGQGLEFLIYFQGNSAPDKSGLPSDRFSAERTGGSVSTLTIQRTQQEDSAVYLCASSFNRNNEQFFGPGTRLTVL.

The gene calls are TRBV7-2 and TRBJ2-1; D gene ambiguous. The CDR3 has 15 residues. The germline V gene has CDR1 SGHTA and CDR2 FQGNSA. Trimming left V 1 base short and J 4 bases short, with 11 bases between. CDR3 sequence: CASSLVLGGYNEQFF. CDR3 sequence (DNA): TGTGCCAGCAGCTTAGTGCTCGGCGGTTACAATGAGCAGTTCTTC.

The genes are TRBV6-2 or TRBV6-3 and TRBJ2-2; tentatively, D is TRBD2 (5 bases). Trimming removed 2 bases at V and 5 bases at J, with 24 bases between. The CDR3 runs to 19 residues. CDR1 is MNHEY, CDR2 SVGEGT, per germline. CDR3 bases: TGTGCCAGCAGTTACCGCGGACCTCCTAGTTCGGGGAAAACCGGGGAGCTGTTTTTT. Its translation: CASSYRGPPSSGKTGELFF.

V and J are TRBV7-3 and TRBJ2-5, with unresolved D. This CDR3 comprises 13 residues. The V end lost 1 base, the J end lost 5 bases, and 8 bases lay between the germline ends. Germline-derived CDR1 and CDR2 are SGHTA and FQGTGA. CDR3 sequence reads: CASSLNLVETQYF. The DNA of the CDR3 is TGTGCCAGCAGCTTAAATCTGGTGGAGACCCAGTACTTC. Full variable domain (missing parts from reference TRBV7-3 and TRBJ2-5): GAGVSQTPSNKVTEKGKYVELRCDPISGHTALYWYRQSLGQGPEFLIYFQGTGAADDSGLPNDRFFAVRPEGSVSTLKIQRTERGDSAVYLCASSLNLVETQYFGPGTRLLVL.

The V gene is TRBV2, the J gene TRBJ1-5; 9 positions match TRBD1. Looked up from germline, CDR1 is SNHLY and CDR2 is FYNNEI. The CDR3 is 13 amino acids. V trimming: 6 bases; J trimming: 7 bases; junction bases outside the gene matches: 4. The CDR3 DNA sequence: TGTGCCAGCAGACCAACAGGGGGCCAGCCCCAGCATTTT. This encodes CASRPTGGQPQHF.

The chain has TRBV9 and TRBJ2-4; D is ambiguous. V lost 3 bases to trimming and J lost 6 bases, with 10 bases between them. Germline V gene lookup returns CDR1 SGDLS and CDR2 YYNGEE. The CDR3 is made up of 13 amino acids. As DNA, the CDR3 is TGTGCCAGCAGCGAATCAGTGGGAAACATTCAGTACTTC. Translating gives CASSESVGNIQYF.

The chain recombines TRBV12-3 or TRBV12-4 with TRBJ2-3; 9 nucleotides align to TRBD2. The CDR3 sequence is 16 residues long. The J segment lost 0 bases and the V segment lost 4 bases, leaving 5 bases of the junction unmatched. The CDR3 reads CASSWLAGFSTDTQYF. The CDR3 DNA reads TGTGCCAGCAGTTGGCTAGCGGGGTTTAGCACAGATACGCAGTATTTT.

The J gene is TRBJ1-1, the V gene TRBV12-3 or TRBV12-4; D is uncertain. The CDR3 length is 11 residues. V lost 0 bases and J 8 bases, leaving 4 bases between the germline ends. The chain's CDR3 is CASSLAWEAFF. CDR3 DNA sequence: TGTGCCAGCAGTTTAGCGTGGGAAGCTTTCTTT.

This clonotype turned up a few times. This chain uses TRBV11-2 with TRBJ1-6; perhaps TRBD1 as D (6 bases). The germline V and J ends were trimmed by 3 bases and 9 bases, with 12 bases remaining between them. The germline V gene has CDR1 SGHAT and CDR2 FQNNGV. The CDR3 runs to 14 residues. The CDR3 here is CASSFLGGSSPLHF. The CDR3 bases are TGTGCCAGCAGCTTCCTAGGGGGGTCTTCACCCCTCCACTTT.

V and J are TRBV20-1 and TRBJ2-1; either TRBD1 or TRBD2 may supply D (5 bases each). The germline V gene encodes CDR1 DFQATT and CDR2 SNEGSKA (reference sequence). The CDR3 is 17 amino acids. The ends were cut back, 0 bases at V and 4 bases at J, with 19 bases in the middle. The CDR3 DNA follows: TGCAGTGCTAGAGAAAGAGAGGGGCCATCGGATTACAATGAGCAGTTCTTC. It specifies CSAREREGPSDYNEQFF.

This clonotype was found a few times. This sequence joins TRBV9 and TRBJ2-3; D is unclear. V shed 4 bases and J shed 2 bases, with 11 bases lying between them. The germline CDR1 and CDR2 sequences are SGDLS and YYNGEE. The CDR3 is 14 amino acids. The CDR3 protein is CASSSRHPTDTQYF. CDR3 nucleotides: TGTGCCAGCAGCTCCCGACACCCCACAGATACGCAGTATTTT.